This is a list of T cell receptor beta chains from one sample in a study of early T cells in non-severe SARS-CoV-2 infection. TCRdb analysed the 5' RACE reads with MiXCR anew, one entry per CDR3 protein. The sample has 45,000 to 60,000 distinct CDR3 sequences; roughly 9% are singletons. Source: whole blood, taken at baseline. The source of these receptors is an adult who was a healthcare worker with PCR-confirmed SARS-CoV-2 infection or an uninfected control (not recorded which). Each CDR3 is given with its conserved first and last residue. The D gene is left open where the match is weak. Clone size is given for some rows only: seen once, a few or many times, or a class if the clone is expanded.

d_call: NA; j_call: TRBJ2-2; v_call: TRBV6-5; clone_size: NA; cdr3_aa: CASSWFGGTNTGELFF; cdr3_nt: TGTGCCAGCAGTTGGTTTGGCGGGACCAACACCGGGGAGCTGTTTTTT
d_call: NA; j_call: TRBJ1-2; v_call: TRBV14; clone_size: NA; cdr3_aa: CASSQSRAGYGYTF; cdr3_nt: TGTGCCAGCAGCCAGTCCAGGGCCGGCTATGGCTACACCTTC
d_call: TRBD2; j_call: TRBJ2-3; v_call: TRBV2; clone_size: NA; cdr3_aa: CASSERLAGDFSTDTQYF; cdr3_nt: TGTGCCAGCAGTGAAAGACTAGCGGGGGACTTTAGCACAGATACGCAGTATTTT
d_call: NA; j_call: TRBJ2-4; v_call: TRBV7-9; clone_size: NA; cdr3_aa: CASSLWGHADIQYF; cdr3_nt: TGTGCCAGCAGCTTGTGGGGACATGCGGACATTCAGTACTTC
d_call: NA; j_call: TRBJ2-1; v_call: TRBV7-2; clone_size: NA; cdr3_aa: CASSLGAGLYNEQFF; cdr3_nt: TGTGCCAGCAGCTTAGGGGCGGGCCTCTACAATGAGCAGTTCTTC
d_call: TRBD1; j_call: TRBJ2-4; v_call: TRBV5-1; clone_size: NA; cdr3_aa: CASSSQPQGIQYF; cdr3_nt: TGCGCCAGCAGCTCCCAGCCACAGGGGATTCAGTACTTC
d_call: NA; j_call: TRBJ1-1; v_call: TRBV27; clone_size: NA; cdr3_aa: CASSPGPNAPEAFF; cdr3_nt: TGTGCCAGCAGCCCGGGTCCCAATGCGCCTGAAGCTTTCTTT
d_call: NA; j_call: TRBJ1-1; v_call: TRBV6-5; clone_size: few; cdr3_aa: CASRLQRNTEAFF; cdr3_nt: TGTGCCAGCAGACTACAGCGGAACACTGAAGCTTTCTTT
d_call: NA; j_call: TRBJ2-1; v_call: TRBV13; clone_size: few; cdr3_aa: CASSLAASNEQFF; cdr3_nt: TGTGCCAGCAGCTTAGCGGCATCCAATGAGCAGTTCTTC
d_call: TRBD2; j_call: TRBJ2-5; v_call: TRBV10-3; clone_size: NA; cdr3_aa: CAIRWREGGETQYF; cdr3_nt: TGTGCCATTCGGTGGCGGGAGGGAGGCGAGACCCAGTACTTC
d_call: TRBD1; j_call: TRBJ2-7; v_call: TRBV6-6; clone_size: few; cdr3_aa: CASSRTGVSYEQYF; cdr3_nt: TGTGCCAGCAGCAGGACAGGGGTCTCCTACGAGCAGTACTTC
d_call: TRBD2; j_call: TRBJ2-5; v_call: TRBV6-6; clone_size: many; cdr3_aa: CASSLRTGGQETQYF; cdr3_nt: TGTGCCAGCAGTTTGCGGACGGGAGGGCAAGAGACCCAGTACTTC
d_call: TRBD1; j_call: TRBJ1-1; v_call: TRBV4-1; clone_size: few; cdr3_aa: CASKGERTGDTEAFF; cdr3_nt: TGCGCCAGCAAAGGGGAACGAACAGGGGACACTGAAGCTTTCTTT
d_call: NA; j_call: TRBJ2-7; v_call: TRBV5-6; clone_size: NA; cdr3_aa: CASSLHDILDSNEQYF; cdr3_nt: TGTGCCAGCAGCTTACATGACATCCTGGACTCGAACGAGCAGTACTTC
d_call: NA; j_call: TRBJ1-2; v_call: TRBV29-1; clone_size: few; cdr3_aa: CSANLNYGYTF; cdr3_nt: TGCAGCGCCAATTTAAACTATGGCTACACCTTC
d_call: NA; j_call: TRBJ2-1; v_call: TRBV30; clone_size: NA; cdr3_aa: CAWDILAHEQFF; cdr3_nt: TGTGCCTGGGATATACTCGCCCATGAGCAGTTCTTC
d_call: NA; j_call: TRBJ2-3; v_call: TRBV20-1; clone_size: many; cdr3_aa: CSARDTSKPTDTQYF; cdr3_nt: TGCAGTGCTAGAGATACGTCTAAGCCCACAGATACGCAGTATTTT
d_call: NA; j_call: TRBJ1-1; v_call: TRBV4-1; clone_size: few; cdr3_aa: CASSLGPLNTEAFF; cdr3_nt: TGCGCCAGCAGCCTCGGTCCTCTAAACACTGAAGCTTTCTTT
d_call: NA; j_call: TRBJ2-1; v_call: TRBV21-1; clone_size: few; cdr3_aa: CASSKVGASGEQFF; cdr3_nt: TGTGCCAGCAGCAAAGTCGGAGCCTCTGGAGAGCAGTTCTTC
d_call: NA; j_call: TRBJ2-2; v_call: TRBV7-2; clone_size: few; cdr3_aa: CASSLVGANWHTGELFF; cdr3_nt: TGTGCCAGCAGCTTAGTTGGGGCCAACTGGCACACCGGGGAGCTGTTTTTT
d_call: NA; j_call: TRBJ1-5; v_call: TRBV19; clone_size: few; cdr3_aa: CASSIYGGGNQPQHF; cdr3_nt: TGTGCCAGTAGTATATATGGGGGTGGCAATCAGCCCCAGCATTTT
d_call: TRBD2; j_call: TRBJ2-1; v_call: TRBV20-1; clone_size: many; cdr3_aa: CSARLAGRSSYNEQFF; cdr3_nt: TGCAGTGCTAGACTAGCGGGCCGCAGCTCCTACAATGAGCAGTTCTTC
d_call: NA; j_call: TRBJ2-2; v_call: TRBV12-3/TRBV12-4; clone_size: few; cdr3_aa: CASSLSGITGELFF; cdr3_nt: TGTGCCAGCAGTTTATCAGGGATCACCGGGGAGCTGTTTTTT
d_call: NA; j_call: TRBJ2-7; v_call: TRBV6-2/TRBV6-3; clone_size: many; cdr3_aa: CASSSTSYEQYF; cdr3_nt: TGTGCCAGCAGTTCCACATCCTACGAGCAGTACTTC
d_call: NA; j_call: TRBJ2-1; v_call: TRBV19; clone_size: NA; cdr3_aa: CASGAGGRWTPYNEQFF; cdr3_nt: TGTGCCAGTGGGGCTGGCGGACGATGGACCCCCTACAATGAGCAGTTCTTC
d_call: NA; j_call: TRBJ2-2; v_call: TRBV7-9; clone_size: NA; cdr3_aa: CASSLASSDNTGELFF; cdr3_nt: TGTGCCAGCAGCTTAGCTAGCTCCGATAACACCGGGGAGCTGTTTTTT
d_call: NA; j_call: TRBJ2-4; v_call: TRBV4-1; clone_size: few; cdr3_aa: CASSGTPGAKNIQYF; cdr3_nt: TGCGCCAGCAGTGGGACCCCTGGGGCCAAAAACATTCAGTACTTC
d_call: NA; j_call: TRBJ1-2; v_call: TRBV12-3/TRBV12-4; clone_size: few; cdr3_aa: CASSLQVNYGYTF; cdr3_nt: TGTGCCAGCAGTTTACAGGTTAACTATGGCTACACCTTC
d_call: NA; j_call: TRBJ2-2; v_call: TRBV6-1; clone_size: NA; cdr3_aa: CASRDENTGELFF; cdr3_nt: TGTGCCAGCAGGGACGAAAACACCGGGGAGCTGTTTTTT
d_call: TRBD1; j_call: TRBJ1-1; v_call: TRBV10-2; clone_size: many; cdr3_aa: CATGQLNTEAFF; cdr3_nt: TGCGCCACGGGACAGTTAAACACTGAAGCTTTCTTT
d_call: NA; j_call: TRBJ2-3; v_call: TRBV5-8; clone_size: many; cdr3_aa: CASSFLRTTDTQYF; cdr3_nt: TGTGCCAGCAGCTTTTTACGGACAACAGATACGCAGTATTTT
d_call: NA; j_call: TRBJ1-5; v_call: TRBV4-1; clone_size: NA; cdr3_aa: CASSQVSTGFLGNQPQHF; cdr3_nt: TGCGCCAGCAGCCAAGTCAGCACAGGGTTTTTGGGCAATCAGCCCCAGCATTTT
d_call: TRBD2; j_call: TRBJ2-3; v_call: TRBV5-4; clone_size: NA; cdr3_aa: CASRPQRGGRDTQYF; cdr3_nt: TGTGCCAGCAGACCTCAGCGGGGGGGAAGAGATACGCAGTATTTT
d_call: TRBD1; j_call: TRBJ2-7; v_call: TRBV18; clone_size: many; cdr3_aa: CASSPPGQLTYEQYF; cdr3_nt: TGTGCCAGCTCACCCCCGGGACAGCTGACCTACGAGCAGTACTTC
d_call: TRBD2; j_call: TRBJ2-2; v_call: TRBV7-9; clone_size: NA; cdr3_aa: CASSSGLAGTGELFF; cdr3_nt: TGTGCCAGCAGCTCTGGACTAGCGGGCACCGGGGAGCTGTTTTTT
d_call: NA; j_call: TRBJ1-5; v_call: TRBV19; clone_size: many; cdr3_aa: CASNYRRLSNQPQHF; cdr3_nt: TGTGCCAGTAATTACAGGAGACTTAGCAATCAGCCCCAGCATTTT
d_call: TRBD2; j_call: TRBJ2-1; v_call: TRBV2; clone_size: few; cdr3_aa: CASSVASGGTSGEQFF; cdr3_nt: TGTGCCAGCAGTGTAGCTAGCGGGGGAACCTCCGGCGAGCAGTTCTTC
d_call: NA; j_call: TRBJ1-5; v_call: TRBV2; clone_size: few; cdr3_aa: CASSAAYSNQPQHF; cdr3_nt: TGTGCCAGCAGTGCGGCGTATAGCAATCAGCCCCAGCATTTT
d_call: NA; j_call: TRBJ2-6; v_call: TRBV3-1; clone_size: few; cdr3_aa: CASSRDQTGGRSGTNVLTF; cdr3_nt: TGTGCCAGCAGCCGAGACCAGACAGGCGGCCGTTCTGGGACCAACGTCCTGACTTTC
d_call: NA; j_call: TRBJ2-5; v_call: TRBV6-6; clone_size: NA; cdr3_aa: CASSYSGRVGETQYF; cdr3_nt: TGTGCCAGCAGTTACTCAGGCAGGGTGGGAGAGACCCAGTACTTC
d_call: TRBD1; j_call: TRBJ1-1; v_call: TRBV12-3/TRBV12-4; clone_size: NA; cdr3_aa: CASSQGLQGGNTEAFF; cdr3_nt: TGTGCCAGCAGTCAAGGGTTACAGGGGGGAAACACTGAAGCTTTCTTT
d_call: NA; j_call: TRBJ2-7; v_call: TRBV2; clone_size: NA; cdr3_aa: CASEVAYEQYF; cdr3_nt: TGTGCCAGCGAAGTGGCCTACGAGCAGTACTTC
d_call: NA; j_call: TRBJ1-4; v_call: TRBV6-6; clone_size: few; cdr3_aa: CASSLSLDGEKLFF; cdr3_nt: TGTGCCAGCAGTTTAAGCCTGGATGGGGAAAAACTGTTTTTT
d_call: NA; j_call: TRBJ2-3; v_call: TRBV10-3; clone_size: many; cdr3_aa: CAISESSGVDTQYF; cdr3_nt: TGTGCCATCAGTGAGTCCAGTGGGGTCGATACGCAGTATTTT
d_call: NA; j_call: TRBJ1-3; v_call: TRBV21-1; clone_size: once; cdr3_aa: CASSKAPDSGNTIYF; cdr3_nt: TGTGCCAGCAGCAAAGCGCCGGACTCTGGAAACACCATATATTTT
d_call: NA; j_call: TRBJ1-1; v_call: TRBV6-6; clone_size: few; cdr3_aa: CASSYPHSTEAFF; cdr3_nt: TGTGCCAGCAGTTACCCACACAGTACTGAAGCTTTCTTT
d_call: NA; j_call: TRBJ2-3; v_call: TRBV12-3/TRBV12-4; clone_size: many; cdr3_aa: CASSPTGITDTQYF; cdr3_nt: TGTGCCAGCAGTCCCACCGGGATCACAGATACGCAGTATTTT
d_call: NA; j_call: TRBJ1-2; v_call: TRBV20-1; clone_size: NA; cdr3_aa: CSARNGYTF; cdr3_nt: TGCAGTGCTAGAAATGGCTACACCTTC
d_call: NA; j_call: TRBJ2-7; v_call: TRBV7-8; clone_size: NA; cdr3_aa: CASRPKIYYEQYF; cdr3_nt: TGTGCCAGCAGACCAAAAATTTACTACGAGCAGTACTTC
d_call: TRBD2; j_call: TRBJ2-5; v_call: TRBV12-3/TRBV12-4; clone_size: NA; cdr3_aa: CASSYIGGRALLETQYF; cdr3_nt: TGTGCCAGCAGCTACATCGGCGGGAGGGCCTTATTGGAGACCCAGTACTTC
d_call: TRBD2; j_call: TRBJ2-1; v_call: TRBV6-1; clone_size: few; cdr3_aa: CATPQVAGGSNNEQFF; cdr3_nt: TGTGCCACCCCCCAGGTTGCGGGAGGGAGTAACAATGAGCAGTTCTTC
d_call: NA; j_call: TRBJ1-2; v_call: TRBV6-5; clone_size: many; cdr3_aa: CASRAGARGGYTF; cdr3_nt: TGTGCCAGCAGGGCAGGGGCAAGGGGCGGCTACACCTTC
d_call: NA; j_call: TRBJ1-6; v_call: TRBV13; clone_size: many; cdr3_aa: CASRVAGRSSPLHF; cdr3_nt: TGTGCCAGCAGAGTAGCCGGTCGCAGTTCACCCCTCCACTTT
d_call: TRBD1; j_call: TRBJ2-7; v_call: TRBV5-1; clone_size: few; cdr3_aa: CASSFTGTGAYEQYF; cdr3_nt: TGCGCCAGCAGCTTCACCGGGACAGGGGCCTACGAGCAGTACTTC
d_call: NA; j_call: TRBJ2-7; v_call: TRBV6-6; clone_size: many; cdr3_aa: CASSDYGVGSSYEQYF; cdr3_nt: TGTGCCAGCAGTGACTACGGGGTTGGGAGCTCCTACGAGCAGTACTTC
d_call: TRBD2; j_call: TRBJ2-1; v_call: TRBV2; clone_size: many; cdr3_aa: CASSESFGGGDNEQFF; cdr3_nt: TGTGCCAGCAGTGAAAGTTTTGGCGGGGGGGACAATGAGCAGTTCTTC
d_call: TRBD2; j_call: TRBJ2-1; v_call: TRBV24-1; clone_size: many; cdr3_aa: CATSSSVAGSYNEQFF; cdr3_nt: TGTGCCACCAGTTCGTCGGTAGCGGGTTCCTACAATGAGCAGTTCTTC
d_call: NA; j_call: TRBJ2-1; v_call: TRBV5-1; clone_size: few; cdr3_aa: CASSLEADEQFF; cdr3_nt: TGCGCCAGCAGCTTGGAGGCAGACGAGCAGTTCTTC
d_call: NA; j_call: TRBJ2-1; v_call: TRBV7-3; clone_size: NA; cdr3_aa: CASSPLGGLNEQFF; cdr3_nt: TGTGCCAGCAGCCCACTAGGAGGCCTGAATGAGCAGTTCTTC